Shown below are 19 T cell receptor beta chains from a single sample sequenced in a study of technical replicates of blood from several donors. Method: immunoSEQ multiplex PCR; TCRdb's copy keeps in-frame clones and lacks some. The table lists some 80,000 clones, about 92% of them singletons. Sequencing was carried out using T cells isolated from PBMCs. Receptor source: a human donor in good health.

J is TRBJ1-2 and V is TRBV4-1; weak D call: TRBD1 (6 bases). The CDR3 covers 14 residues. Germline loops: CDR1 MGHRA, CDR2 YSYEKL. V was trimmed by 1 base and J by 4 bases, leaving 10 bases between them. The CDR3: CASSQAGGSYGYTF. The DNA for the CDR3 is TGCGCCAGCAGCCAAGCGGGGGGCAGCTATGGCTACACCTTC.

The rearrangement links TRBV28 to TRBJ1-3; D ambiguous. Germline V CDR1 and CDR2: MDHEN, SYDVKM. The CDR3 length is 17 residues. Trimming cost V 0 bases and J 4 bases, with 16 bases left between them. CDR3 loop: CASSLWGGGLGGNTIYF. CDR3 nucleotide sequence: TGTGCCAGCAGTTTATGGGGAGGAGGCCTGGGAGGAAACACCATATATTTT.

This chain joins TRBV27 and TRBJ1-5, with D perhaps matching TRBD1 (5 bases). Germline V gives CDR1 MNHEY, CDR2 SMNVEV (reference sequence). With 5 bases removed from V and 7 bases from J, the gap between germline ends came to 18 bases. There are 15 residues in the CDR3. The CDR3 loop reads CASSLTQEGRQPQHF. The CDR3 DNA follows: TGTGCCAGCAGTCTAACCCAGGAGGGGAGACAGCCCCAGCATTTT.

V is TRBV27 and J is TRBJ1-6; the D is unclear. CDR1 and CDR2 from the germline V gene are MNHEY and SMNVEV (reference sequence). Trimming stripped 8 bases from V and 4 bases from J, with 15 bases between. This CDR3 has 15 residues. The CDR3 DNA is TGTGCCAGCTCGTTTAAGTCGGAGTATAATTCACCCCTCCACTTT. It translates to CASSFKSEYNSPLHF.

This clone was seen only once. Here the CDR3 DNA reads TGTGCCAGCAGCCCTGGCGGGGGCAGGACCTACGAGCAGTACTTC. Its translation is CASSPGGGRTYEQYF. V is TRBV5-4 and J is TRBJ2-7, with D possibly being TRBD2 (7 bases). This CDR3 contains 15 residues. Trimming left V 4 bases short and J 2 bases short, with 16 bases between. Germline CDR1 and CDR2: SGHNT and YYREEE (reference sequence).

The chain employs TRBV7-6 and TRBJ2-7, with D perhaps TRBD2 (6 bases). The CDR3 is 16 amino acids. Trimming cost V 0 bases and J 1 base, with 13 bases left between them. Germline values: CDR1 SGHVS, CDR2 FNYEAQ. The CDR3 loop reads CASSLAEASESYEQYF. The CDR3 bases are TGTGCCAGCAGCTTAGCGGAGGCTAGCGAGTCCTACGAGCAGTACTTC.

The chain joins TRBV29-1 to TRBJ2-3; 7 bases agree with TRBD2. The V and J ends lost 3 bases and 4 bases, in that order; junction bases with no gene match: 10. Germline CDR1 reads SQVTM; CDR2 reads ANQGSEA. This CDR3 has 15 amino acids. CDR3: CSVEVGGSGSDTQYF. The DNA for the CDR3 is TGCAGCGTTGAGGTGGGCGGGAGTGGGTCAGATACGCAGTATTTT.

This clone showed up just once. The chain joins TRBV10-3 to TRBJ2-7, with unresolved D. Germline V gene lookup returns CDR1 ENHRY and CDR2 SYGVKD. CDR3 length: 15 amino acids. The ends were cut back, 0 bases at V and 0 bases at J, with 9 bases in the middle. The CDR3, as DNA: TGTGCCATCAGTGAGTCGGGCAGCTTCTCCTACGAGCAGTACTTC. It translates to CAISESGSFSYEQYF.

J is TRBJ1-1 and V is TRBV29-1; weak D call: TRBD1 (5 bases). This CDR3 comprises 15 residues. CDR1 is SQVTM and CDR2 is ANQGSEA in the germline V gene. V was pared by 3 bases and J by 4 bases, with 18 bases between. Written as DNA, the CDR3 is TGCAGCGTTGACTCATACTCCAGGGCGAGCACTGAAGCTTTCTTT. Translated: CSVDSYSRASTEAFF.

The gene calls are TRBV19 and TRBJ1-5; 8 bases match TRBD1. Germline loops: CDR1 LNHDA, CDR2 SQIVND (reference sequence). The CDR3 loop spans 13 amino acids. V lost 6 bases to trimming and J lost 7 bases; unmatched junction nucleotides: 5. CDR3 coding DNA: TGTGCCAGTAGCGACAGGGGCGGACAGCCCCAGCATTTT. Its translation is CASSDRGGQPQHF. Together with reference TRBV19 and TRBJ1-5, the CDR3 gives the full variable domain: DGGITQSPKYLFRKEGQNVTLSCEQNLNHDAMYWYRQDPGQGLRLIYYSQIVNDFQKGDIAEGYSVSREKKESFPLTVTSAQKNPTAFYLCASSDRGGQPQHFGDGTRLSIL.

The chain recombines TRBV5-1 with TRBJ1-1; D is unresolved. Germline assignment: CDR1 SGHRS and CDR2 YFSETQ. The CDR3 is 14 residues long. Trimming stripped 4 bases from V and 1 base from J, with 11 bases between. In nucleotides, the CDR3 is TGCGCCAGCAGCCGTGCGATCCAGAACACTGAAGCTTTCTTT. It yields the protein CASSRAIQNTEAFF.

The rearrangement joins TRBV6-1 to TRBJ2-3; possibly TRBD2 for D (6 bases). There are 13 residues in the CDR3. V lost 6 bases to trimming and J lost 6 bases, with 13 bases between them. The germline V gene encodes CDR1 MNHNS and CDR2 SASEGT. CDR3 sequence reads: CASSETSYDTQYF. CDR3 bases: TGTGCCAGCAGCGAGACTAGTTATGATACGCAGTATTTT.

The chain couples TRBV9 to TRBJ1-2, with 8 bases that match TRBD1. V shed 4 bases and J 2 bases; nucleotides not matched to a gene: 10. This CDR3 region has 16 residues. CDR1 is SGDLS, CDR2 YYNGEE, per germline. CDR3 in DNA: TGTGCCAGCAGCCCTCGTTCAGGGGGCATAAACTATGGCTACACCTTC. Its protein product is CASSPRSGGINYGYTF.

V is TRBV7-9 and J is TRBJ2-7; 7 nucleotides agree with TRBD2. The ends lost 4 bases at V and 4 bases at J; junction bases unmatched: 7. Per the germline V gene, CDR1 is SEHNR and CDR2 is FQNEAQ (reference sequence). The CDR3 has 14 amino acids. The CDR3 DNA follows: TGTGCCAGCAGCTCCGGCGGGAGTCTTTACGAGCAGTACTTC. It is translated as CASSSGGSLYEQYF.

The V gene is TRBV7-9, the J gene TRBJ1-2; D remains ambiguous. Germline V gene sequence: CDR1 SEHNR, CDR2 FQNEAQ (reference sequence). Trimming shortened V by 1 base and J by 6 bases, and 9 bases separated the two germline ends. The CDR3 covers 13 residues. The CDR3 reads CASSLEESDGYTF. CDR3 sequence (DNA): TGTGCCAGCAGCTTAGAGGAGAGCGATGGCTACACCTTC.

The V and J genes are TRBV5-1 and TRBJ2-4; TRBD1 matches 9 bases. The CDR3 length is 14 residues. V shed 0 bases and J 9 bases; nucleotides not matched to a gene: 4. The V gene's germline CDR1 is SGHRS and CDR2 YFSETQ. CDR3 residues: CASSLEGTGSIQYF. The CDR3 bases are TGCGCCAGCAGCTTGGAAGGGACAGGGAGCATTCAGTACTTC.

This chain connects TRBV7-9 to TRBJ1-1, with a possible D match to TRBD1 (6 bases). Germline CDR1 is SEHNR and CDR2 is FQNEAQ (reference sequence). V was clipped by 5 bases and J by 0 bases, with 13 bases between them. The CDR3 has 15 residues. This CDR3 reads CASSPNRDMNTEAFF. In DNA form, the CDR3 reads TGTGCCAGCAGCCCCAACAGGGACATGAACACTGAAGCTTTCTTT.

The chain recombines TRBV4-1 with TRBJ2-7; D is perhaps TRBD2 (6 bases). With 4 bases removed from V and 6 bases from J, the gap between germline ends came to 31 bases. The CDR3 is 19 residues long. Germline V lookup: CDR1 MGHRA, CDR2 YSYEKL. The CDR3 here is CASSPSGQGGDGWVREQYF. The DNA of the CDR3 is TGCGCCAGCAGCCCAAGTGGGCAGGGCGGGGACGGATGGGTACGCGAGCAGTACTTC.

The chain employs TRBV5-4 and TRBJ2-1; tentative D call: TRBD2 (5 bases). CDR3 length equals 12 residues. Trimming took 4 bases from V and 6 from J, leaving 8 bases between them. Germline V gene lookup returns CDR1 SGHNT and CDR2 YYREEE (reference sequence). This chain's CDR3 is CASSHRGNEQFF. The CDR3 nucleotides read TGTGCCAGCAGCCACCGGGGCAATGAGCAGTTCTTC.